This is a list of T cell receptor beta chains from one sample in a study of T cell responses to AZD1222 COVID-19 vaccine. Assay used: immunoSEQ multiplex PCR; TCRdb lists only in-frame clones, some missing. The table includes about 130,000 clones, approximately 94% detected once. The sequencing here drew on peripheral blood, taken on day 0 of AZD1222 vaccination. Receptors originate from an adult in good health. Each CDR3 is given with its conserved first and last residue. Fields, in order: CDR3 DNA, CDR3 protein, clone size, V gene, J gene, D gene. D genes are given only for firm matches. A clone size is listed for some rows: how often the clone was seen (once, few, many), or a class if it is expanded.

CDR3 DNA: TGTGCCAGCAGCAAAGAAGGGACAATCAATAGCAATCAGCCCCAGCATTTT
CDR3 protein: CASSKEGTINSNQPQHF
clone size: -
V gene: TRBV21-1
J gene: TRBJ1-5
D gene: -

CDR3 DNA: TGCGCCAGCAGCCAAGCTGACCGCTACAATGAAAAACTGTTTTTT
CDR3 protein: CASSQADRYNEKLFF
clone size: -
V gene: TRBV4-3
J gene: TRBJ1-4
D gene: -

CDR3 DNA: TGTGCCAGCAGCCAAGATAGAGCTAGCGGGAGGGCCCGCGCCGACAATGAGCAGTTCTTC
CDR3 protein: CASSQDRASGRARADNEQFF
clone size: medium-sized
V gene: TRBV3-1/TRBV3-2
J gene: TRBJ2-1
D gene: TRBD2

CDR3 DNA: TGTGCCAGCAGGGGACAGGGCTGGGAGCTGTTTTTT
CDR3 protein: CASRGQGWELFF
clone size: -
V gene: TRBV2
J gene: TRBJ2-2
D gene: TRBD1

CDR3 DNA: TGTGCCAGCAGCTTAAATCGGGACAGGGCCTACAATGAGCAGTTCTTC
CDR3 protein: CASSLNRDRAYNEQFF
clone size: -
V gene: TRBV7-9
J gene: TRBJ2-1
D gene: TRBD1

CDR3 DNA: TGTGCCAGTCACGGGTTGTCCAGAGCCGAAGAACTGTTTTTT
CDR3 protein: CASHGLSRAEELFF
clone size: -
V gene: TRBV19
J gene: TRBJ1-4
D gene: -

CDR3 DNA: TGCGCCAGCGCTCCAGCCGGAAACAGGGGACGCACCTCTGGAAACACCATATATTTT
CDR3 protein: CASAPAGNRGRTSGNTIYF
clone size: -
V gene: TRBV10-1
J gene: TRBJ1-3
D gene: TRBD1

CDR3 DNA: TGTGCCAGCAGCCCTCGGACGGCGGGGCGCTACGAGCAGTACTTC
CDR3 protein: CASSPRTAGRYEQYF
clone size: -
V gene: TRBV7-9
J gene: TRBJ2-7
D gene: -

CDR3 DNA: TGTGCCTGGAGTTCAAACTATGGCTACACCTTC
CDR3 protein: CAWSSNYGYTF
clone size: -
V gene: TRBV30
J gene: TRBJ1-2
D gene: -

CDR3 DNA: TGTGCCAGCAGCCCCCCACCCCCCTTCGGGAGTTACGAGCAGTACTTC
CDR3 protein: CASSPPPPFGSYEQYF
clone size: -
V gene: TRBV5-4
J gene: TRBJ2-7
D gene: -